One and the same sample provided the 16 T cell receptor beta chains below, sequenced in a study of blood T cell repertoires in COVID-19. Measured with immunoSEQ multiplex PCR; TCRdb has only the in-frame clones, and not every one. The table records some 70,000 clones, roughly nine tenths of them present only once. Sequenced: peripheral blood. Receptor source: a middle-aged man with COVID-19, enrolled during active disease.

The V gene is TRBV30, the J gene TRBJ1-4; a weak D match, TRBD1 (5 bases). Germline V gives CDR1 GTSNPN, CDR2 SVGIG (reference sequence). The CDR3 length is 16 residues. The V gene lost 2 bases and the J gene lost 8 bases, with 21 bases spanning the gap. CDR3 sequence: CAWSPRHGRADEKLFF. CDR3 sequence (DNA): TGTGCCTGGAGTCCCCGCCATGGCAGGGCCGACGAAAAACTGTTTTTT.

This sequence joins TRBV5-1 and TRBJ2-3; 7 bases line up with TRBD2. Germline V gene lookup returns CDR1 SGHRS and CDR2 YFSETQ. The CDR3 is made up of 15 amino acids. V shed 5 bases, J shed 7 bases, and the junction held 13 bases outside the gene matches. The CDR3 protein is CASSPGTTGSHTQYF. CDR3 nucleotide sequence: TGCGCCAGCAGTCCCGGGACTACCGGCTCGCATACGCAGTATTTT.

The genes are TRBV6-6 and TRBJ1-2, with 9 bases fitting TRBD1. Germline assignment: CDR1 MNHNY and CDR2 SVGAGI (reference sequence). The length of the CDR3 is 13 residues. J lost 4 bases, V lost 7 bases, and 4 bases had no gene match. In nucleotides, the CDR3 is TGTGCCAGCAAAGACAGGGGGAGCTATGGCTACACCTTC. Protein product: CASKDRGSYGYTF.

The CDR3 spells CASSSRGLSYEQYF. The CDR3 nucleotides are TGTGCCAGCAGTTCCAGGGGGCTCTCCTACGAGCAGTACTTC. The chain carries TRBV27 and TRBJ2-7; TRBD1 agrees at 8 bases. This CDR3 is 14 amino acids long. Germline lookup yields CDR1 MNHEY and CDR2 SMNVEV (reference sequence). V gave up 4 bases and J gave up 0 bases; unmatched junction bases: 2.

The chain carries TRBV3-1 (or the pseudogene TRBV3-2) and TRBJ2-3; D perhaps matches TRBD2 (6 bases). Per germline, CDR1 LGHDT and CDR2 YNNKEL (reference sequence). This CDR3 is built from 16 residues. With 4 bases removed from V and 2 bases from J, the gap between germline ends came to 16 bases. In DNA, the CDR3 is TGTGCCAGCAGCCGCGGGACCTCCGCCCTCACAGATACGCAGTATTTT. As protein: CASSRGTSALTDTQYF.

The V gene is TRBV30, the J gene TRBJ1-6; 7 positions match TRBD1. Germline V gives CDR1 GTSNPN, CDR2 SVGIG (reference sequence). The V gene end was trimmed by 7 bases and the J gene end by 6 bases; junction bases not matched to a gene: 6. This CDR3 contains 13 residues. The CDR3 nucleotides are TGTGCCTCCCAACAGGGGTCTAATTCACCCCTCCACTTT. Amino acids: CASQQGSNSPLHF. Supplemented by reference TRBV30 and TRBJ1-6, the full variable domain reads SQTIHQWPATLVQPVGSPLSLECTVEGTSNPNLYWYRQAAGRGLQLLFYSVGIGQISSEVPQNLSASRPQDRQFILSSKKLLLSDSGFYLCASQQGSNSPLHFGNGTRLTVT.

The rearrangement joins TRBV19 to TRBJ1-5; 8 bases are a match to TRBD1. This CDR3 has 15 amino acids. The germline gives CDR1 LNHDA, CDR2 SQIVND (reference sequence). The junction had 11 bases not matched to a gene; V was cut back by 7 bases and J by 6 bases. The CDR3 coding sequence is TGTGCCAGTACTTCAGAGGCAGGGGGCGGTCAGCCCCAGCATTTT. It encodes CASTSEAGGGQPQHF. Based on the CDR3 plus reference TRBV19 and TRBJ1-5, the full variable domain is DGGITQSPKYLFRKEGQNVTLSCEQNLNHDAMYWYRQDPGQGLRLIYYSQIVNDFQKGDIAEGYSVSREKKESFPLTVTSAQKNPTAFYLCASTSEAGGGQPQHFGDGTRLSIL.

J is TRBJ1-2 and V is TRBV2; D is perhaps TRBD1 (5 bases). CDR1 and CDR2 from the germline V gene are SNHLY and FYNNEI. Trimming stripped 3 bases from V and 8 bases from J, with 7 bases between. This CDR3 is built from 11 residues. The CDR3 region is CASSEDIGYTF. The CDR3 region has the DNA TGTGCCAGCAGTGAGGACATAGGCTACACCTTC.

A single count supports this clone. V is TRBV5-1 and J is TRBJ1-2; 12 positions match TRBD1. The CDR3 extends over 17 amino acids. Per the germline V gene, CDR1 is SGHRS and CDR2 is YFSETQ. The ends lost 5 bases at V and 5 bases at J; junction bases unmatched: 13. The CDR3 coding sequence is TGCGCCAGCAGATCCGGGACAGGGGGCTTCGACGGTTATGGCTACACCTTC. Its translation is CASRSGTGGFDGYGYTF.

The V call is TRBV27, the J call TRBJ1-2; D perhaps matches TRBD1 (6 bases). V lost 6 bases and J 5 bases, leaving 16 bases between the germline ends. CDR1 is MNHEY, CDR2 SMNVEV, per germline (reference sequence). This CDR3 region has 14 residues. DNA for the CDR3: TGTGCCAGCAGAGCTAGGCAGGGGATTTATGGCTACACCTTC. It encodes CASRARQGIYGYTF.

The CDR3 DNA sequence: TGTGCCAGCAGCTCAAGCGGGGGGGCCTACGAGCAGTACTTC. It is translated as CASSSSGGAYEQYF. The rearrangement links TRBV7-9 to TRBJ2-7, with 10 bases that match TRBD2. The CDR3 has 14 amino acids. Trimming cost V 4 bases and J 2 bases; bases outside gene matches: 2. Germline values: CDR1 SEHNR, CDR2 FQNEAQ (reference sequence).

The chain employs TRBV10-1 and TRBJ1-1, with 8 bases fitting TRBD1. The trim removed 6 bases at V and 1 base at J, leaving 4 bases unmatched. The germline V gene encodes CDR1 WNHNN and CDR2 SYGVQD (reference sequence). CDR3 length: 14 residues. In DNA, the CDR3 is TGCGCCAGCAGGACAGGGGCGGGGAACACTGAAGCTTTCTTT. As protein: CASRTGAGNTEAFF.

The gene calls are TRBV30 and TRBJ1-1; 10 bases line up with TRBD1. J lost 11 bases, V lost 0 bases, and 9 bases had no gene match. Germline CDR1 and CDR2: GTSNPN and SVGIG (reference sequence). The CDR3 consists of 14 residues. CDR3 DNA: TGTGCCTGGAGTGTATTGGTGACAGGGGGCGATGCTTTCTTT. Amino acids: CAWSVLVTGGDAFF.

The V and J genes are TRBV30 and TRBJ2-3, with 7 bases identical to TRBD1. Unmatched junction bases numbered 11, after V lost 1 base and J lost 1 base. Germline V lookup: CDR1 GTSNPN, CDR2 SVGIG (reference sequence). The CDR3 has 17 residues. The CDR3 here is CAWSASLDRLRTDTQYF. CDR3 sequence (DNA): TGTGCCTGGAGTGCATCTTTGGACAGGCTACGCACAGATACGCAGTATTTT.

The chain couples TRBV9 to TRBJ2-5, with 9 bases fitting TRBD1. The CDR3 totals 15 residues. The V segment lost 3 bases and the J segment 1 base; nucleotides outside the gene matches: 4. Germline loops: CDR1 SGDLS, CDR2 YYNGEE. In DNA, the CDR3 is TGTGCCAGCAGCGAAAGGACAGGGGCCCAAGAGACCCAGTACTTC. It yields the protein CASSERTGAQETQYF. The full variable domain, with the rest looked up from reference TRBV9 and TRBJ2-5, is DSGVTQTPKHLITATGQRVTLRCSPRSGDLSVYWYQQSLDQGLQFLIQYYNGEERAKGNILERFSAQQFPDLHSELNLSSLELGDSALYFCASSERTGAQETQYFGPGTRLLVL.

The chain has TRBV6-5 and TRBJ2-3; no reliable D call. CDR3 length: 13 amino acids. Deletions cut 0 bases from V and 2 bases from J, with 3 bases between. Germline CDR1 and CDR2: MNHEY and SVGAGI. Here the CDR3 DNA reads TGTGCCAGCAGTTACTCTTACACAGATACGCAGTATTTT. Translating it yields CASSYSYTDTQYF.